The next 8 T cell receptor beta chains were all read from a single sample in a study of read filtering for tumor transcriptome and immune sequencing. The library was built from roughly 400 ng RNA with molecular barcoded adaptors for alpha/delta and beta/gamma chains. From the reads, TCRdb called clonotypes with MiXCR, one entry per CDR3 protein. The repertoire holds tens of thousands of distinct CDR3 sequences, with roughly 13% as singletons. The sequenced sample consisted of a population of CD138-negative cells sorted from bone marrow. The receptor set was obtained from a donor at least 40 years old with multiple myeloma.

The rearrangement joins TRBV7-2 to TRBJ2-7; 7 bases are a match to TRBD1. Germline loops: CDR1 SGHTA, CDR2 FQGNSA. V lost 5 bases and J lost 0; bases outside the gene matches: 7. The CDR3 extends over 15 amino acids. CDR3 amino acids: CASSIQDRSSYEQYF. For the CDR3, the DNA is TGTGCCAGCAGCATCCAGGACAGGAGCTCCTACGAGCAGTACTTC.

This CDR3 reads CSVKGLAGGSSYNEQFF. CDR3 nucleotide sequence: TGCAGCGTCAAGGGACTAGCGGGAGGGAGCTCCTACAATGAGCAGTTCTTC. The rearrangement uses TRBV29-1 and TRBJ2-1; 16 nucleotides align to TRBD2. V shed 6 bases and J 0 bases; nucleotides not matched to a gene: 5. Germline CDR1 reads SQVTM; CDR2 reads ANQGSEA. This CDR3 spans 17 amino acids.

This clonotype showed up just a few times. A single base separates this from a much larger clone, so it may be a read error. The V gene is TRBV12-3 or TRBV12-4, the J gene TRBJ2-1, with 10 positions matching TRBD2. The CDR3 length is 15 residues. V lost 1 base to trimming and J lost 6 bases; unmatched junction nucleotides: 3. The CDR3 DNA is TGTGCCAGCAGTTTAGTAGCGGGAGGCTGCAATGAGCAGTTCTTC. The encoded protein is CASSLVAGGCNEQFF.

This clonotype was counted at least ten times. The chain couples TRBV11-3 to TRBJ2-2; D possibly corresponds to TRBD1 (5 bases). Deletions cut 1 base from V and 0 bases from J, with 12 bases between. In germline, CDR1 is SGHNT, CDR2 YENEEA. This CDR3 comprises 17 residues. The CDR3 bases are TGTGCCAGCAGCTTAGCCCGGACAATCGCGAACACCGGGGAGCTGTTTTTT. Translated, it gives CASSLARTIANTGELFF. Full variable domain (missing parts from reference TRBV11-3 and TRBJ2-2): EAGVVQSPRYKIIEKKQPVAFWCNPISGHNTLYWYLQNLGQGPELLIRYENEEAVDDSQLPKDRFSAERLKGVDSTLKIQPAELGDSAVYLCASSLARTIANTGELFFGEGSRLTVL.

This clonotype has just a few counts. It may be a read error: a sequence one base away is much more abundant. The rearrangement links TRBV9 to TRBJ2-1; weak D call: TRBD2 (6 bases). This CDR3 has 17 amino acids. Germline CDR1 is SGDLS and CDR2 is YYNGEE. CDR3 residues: CASSESVTTGRSNGQFF. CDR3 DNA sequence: TGTGCCAGCAGCGAATCCGTGACTACCGGGAGAAGCAATGGGCAGTTCTTC.

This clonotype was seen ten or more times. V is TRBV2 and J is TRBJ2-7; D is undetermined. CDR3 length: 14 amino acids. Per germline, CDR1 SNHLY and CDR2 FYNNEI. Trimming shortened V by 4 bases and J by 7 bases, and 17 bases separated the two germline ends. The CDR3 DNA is TGTGCCAGCAGTGCAGGCAGGTCAGGATGGGAGCAGTACTTC. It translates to CASSAGRSGWEQYF.

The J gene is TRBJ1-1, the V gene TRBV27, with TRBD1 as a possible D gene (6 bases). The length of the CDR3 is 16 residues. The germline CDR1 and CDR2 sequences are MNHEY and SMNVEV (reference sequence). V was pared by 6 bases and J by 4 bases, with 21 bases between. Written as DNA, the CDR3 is TGTGCCAGCAGCTTAGCGGGCCGAGGGGGAACCACTGAAGCTTTCTTT. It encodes CASSLAGRGGTTEAFF.

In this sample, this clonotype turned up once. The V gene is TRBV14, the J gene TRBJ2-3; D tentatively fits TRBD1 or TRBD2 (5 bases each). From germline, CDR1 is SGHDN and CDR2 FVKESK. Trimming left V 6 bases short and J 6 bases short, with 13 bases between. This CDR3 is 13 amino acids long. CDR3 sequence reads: CASSRGLKDTQYF. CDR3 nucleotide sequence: TGTGCCAGCAGTCGGGGCCTGAAGGATACGCAGTATTTT.